The 28 T cell receptor beta chains below were found in one sample sequenced in a study of T cell responses to AZD1222 COVID-19 vaccine. Only in-frame clones appear in the TCRdb table, and some are missing; sequencing was by immunoSEQ multiplex PCR. The sample records about 180,000 clones, around 94% being singletons. The specimen comprised peripheral blood, sampled 28 days after the second AZD1222 dose. All receptors come from an adult who received the AZD1222 COVID-19 vaccine.

This clone was detected only a few times. The chain couples TRBV4-1 to TRBJ1-4, with 8 bases matching TRBD1. Germline CDR1 reads MGHRA; CDR2 reads YSYEKL. This CDR3 has 17 residues. Unmatched junction bases numbered 11, after V lost 0 bases and J lost 8 bases. The CDR3 DNA follows: TGCGCCAGCAGCCAAGATCTTTGGACAGGGCTGAGGGAAAAACTGTTTTTT. Amino acid sequence: CASSQDLWTGLREKLFF.

The count of this clone is one. V and J are TRBV3-1 (or the pseudogene TRBV3-2) and TRBJ1-1, with a tentative D call TRBD1 (5 bases). Trimming took 10 bases from V and 1 from J, leaving 13 bases between them. The CDR3 runs 13 residues. Germline CDR1 reads LGHDT; CDR2 reads YNNKEL (reference sequence). This CDR3 reads CATRPTGNTEAFF. Here the CDR3 DNA reads TGTGCCACTAGACCAACAGGGAACACTGAAGCTTTCTTT.

CDR3 loop: CASIGGAGSNNQPQHF. The CDR3 region has the DNA TGTGCCAGTATTGGGGGGGCAGGTTCGAATAATCAGCCCCAGCATTTT. The chain recombines TRBV19 with TRBJ1-5; TRBD1 is a possible D gene (6 bases). The CDR3 length is 16 residues. The V and J ends lost 7 bases and 4 bases respectively, with 20 bases between them. The germline V gene has CDR1 LNHDA and CDR2 SQIVND (reference sequence).

A remark on this clone: The germline gene is not matched at one end of the junction; a read error may be the cause. The J gene is TRBJ1-4, the V gene TRBV3-1 (or the pseudogene TRBV3-2), with 9 bases aligning to TRBD1. The CDR3 spans 14 residues. The germline V gene encodes CDR1 LGHDT and CDR2 YNNKEL (reference sequence). The CDR3 region is CASSEDRGDEKLFF. The CDR3 DNA reads TGTGCCAGCAGCGAAGACAGGGGGGATGAAAAACTGTTTTTT.

This chain joins TRBV5-1 and TRBJ1-2; D is unclear. V was pared by 2 bases and J by 7 bases, with 18 bases between. Germline V gene sequence: CDR1 SGHRS, CDR2 YFSETQ. The CDR3 runs 15 residues. This chain's CDR3 is CASSLSAAGNSGYTF. CDR3 in DNA: TGCGCCAGCAGCTTAAGTGCGGCGGGGAATAGTGGCTACACCTTC.

The chain joins TRBV15 to TRBJ1-6; possibly TRBD1 for D (6 bases). Between the trimmed V and J ends, which lost 0 bases and 10 bases, there was a span of 13 bases. Germline V gene lookup returns CDR1 LNHNV and CDR2 YYDKDF (reference sequence). This CDR3 has 15 amino acids. CDR3 protein: CATSREGGEQSPLHF. The DNA of the CDR3 is TGTGCCACCAGCAGAGAGGGGGGCGAGCAGTCACCCCTCCACTTT.

This chain connects TRBV5-1 to TRBJ2-5, with D possibly matching TRBD1 (7 bases). The CDR3 contains 15 residues. Germline CDR1 SGHRS, CDR2 YFSETQ. The germline V and J ends were trimmed by 4 bases and 2 bases, with 15 bases remaining between them. CDR3 amino acids: CASSTARGVQETQYF. In DNA form, the CDR3 reads TGCGCCAGCAGCACAGCCAGGGGGGTACAAGAGACCCAGTACTTC.

The chain joins TRBV28 to TRBJ1-4; D gene unclear. V was cut by 5 bases and J by 6 bases, with 10 bases left in between. CDR1 and CDR2 (germline): MDHEN, SYDVKM. The CDR3 runs 13 residues. In DNA, the CDR3 is TGTGCCAGCAGTAACCGGGTCGATGAAAAACTGTTTTTT. Residues: CASSNRVDEKLFF.

This clone occurred once. The chain is built from TRBV24-1 and TRBJ1-1; perhaps TRBD1 as D (5 bases). The CDR3 contains 15 residues. The V end was cut by 7 bases, the J end by 0 bases, with 14 bases between. The germline CDR1 and CDR2 sequences are KGHDR and SFDVKD. The CDR3 nucleotides are TGTGCCACCAGCAATCAGGGCCACATGAACACTGAAGCTTTCTTT. Protein sequence: CATSNQGHMNTEAFF.

V usage is TRBV7-9 and J usage is TRBJ1-4; possible D gene TRBD1, 5 bases. Germline V lookup: CDR1 SEHNR, CDR2 FQNEAQ (reference sequence). The CDR3 runs 14 residues. V was trimmed by 5 bases and J by 5 bases, leaving 12 bases between them. CDR3 region: CASSRGRGNEKLFF. As DNA, the CDR3 is TGTGCCAGCAGCCGGGGACGGGGGAATGAAAAACTGTTTTTT.

This sequence joins TRBV25-1 and TRBJ2-2; tentatively, D is TRBD1 (6 bases). Trimming took off 5 bases at V and 4 bases at J, with 17 bases between the two ends. Germline lookup yields CDR1 MGHDK and CDR2 SYGVNS. The CDR3 has 16 residues. In DNA, the CDR3 is TGTGCCAGCAGTCGCTACGAGGGGGTTGGCACCGGGGAGCTGTTTTTT. It specifies CASSRYEGVGTGELFF.

With regard to this clone: Other DNA variants within this sample encode the same CDR3. The rearrangement joins TRBV5-1 to TRBJ1-2; 10 bases align to TRBD1. Germline-derived CDR1 and CDR2 are SGHRS and YFSETQ. This CDR3 comprises 14 residues. V lost 0 bases to trimming and J lost 4 bases; unmatched junction nucleotides: 0. The CDR3 bases are TGCGCCAGCAGCTTGGGGGACAGGGGCTATGGCTACACCTTC. Its protein is CASSLGDRGYGYTF.

The chain employs TRBV6-5 and TRBJ1-5; D not certain. Germline CDR1 is MNHEY and CDR2 is SVGAGI. CDR3 length: 13 amino acids. V was cut by 2 bases and J by 5 bases, with 7 bases left in between. This CDR3 reads CASSYRLDQPQHF. CDR3 nucleotide sequence: TGTGCCAGCAGTTACCGACTTGATCAGCCCCAGCATTTT.

The J gene is TRBJ1-1, the V gene TRBV11-2, with D possibly TRBD1 on 5 matching bases. The V end lost 5 bases, the J end lost 4 bases, and 14 bases lay between the germline ends. CDR1 is SGHAT, CDR2 FQNNGV, per germline. The CDR3 runs to 14 residues. As DNA, the CDR3 is TGTGCCAGCAGCCCGGGCAGGGAAGCCACTGAAGCTTTCTTT. Protein product: CASSPGREATEAFF. The complete variable domain, with remaining parts taken from reference TRBV11-2 and TRBJ1-1, reads EAGVAQSPRYKIIEKRQSVAFWCNPISGHATLYWYQQILGQGPKLLIQFQNNGVVDDSQLPKDRFSAERLKGVDSTLKIQPAKLEDSAVYLCASSPGREATEAFFGQGTRLTVV.

This CDR3 is CASSRSEGIYNEQFF. For the CDR3, the DNA is TGTGCCAGCAGCCGAAGCGAGGGTATCTACAATGAGCAGTTCTTC. This chain joins TRBV7-9 and TRBJ2-1; tentatively, D is TRBD2 (5 bases). Germline lookup yields CDR1 SEHNR and CDR2 FQNEAQ (reference sequence). The ends were cut back, 5 bases at V and 3 bases at J, with 14 bases in the middle. This CDR3 spans 15 amino acids.

V is TRBV15 and J is TRBJ2-7; D is uncertain. V was cut by 0 bases and J by 1 base, with 4 bases left in between. This CDR3 is 13 amino acids long. Germline assignment: CDR1 LNHNV and CDR2 YYDKDF (reference sequence). The CDR3 bases are TGTGCCACCAGCAGAGATCAGTCCTACGAGCAGTACTTC. It yields the protein CATSRDQSYEQYF.

CDR3 bases: TGTGCCAGCAGCGGGACAGGAAATTCACCCCTCCACTTT. It is translated as CASSGTGNSPLHF. The chain has TRBV9 and TRBJ1-6; 7 bases are shared with TRBD1. The V and J ends lost 3 bases and 7 bases, in that order; junction bases with no gene match: 1. The CDR3 length is 13 residues. Germline V gene lookup returns CDR1 SGDLS and CDR2 YYNGEE.

The rearrangement joins TRBV7-8 to TRBJ2-7; D unclear. CDR3 length: 16 amino acids. Germline V gene sequence: CDR1 SGHVS, CDR2 FQNEAQ. V dropped 2 bases and J dropped 5 bases, with 19 bases sitting between them. CDR3 sequence (DNA): TGTGCCAGCAGCTTATTTGCGAACAAACAAATACACGAGCAGTACTTC. Translating gives CASSLFANKQIHEQYF.

The rearrangement uses TRBV19 and TRBJ1-2; tentatively, D is TRBD1 (6 bases). Germline V gene lookup returns CDR1 LNHDA and CDR2 SQIVND (reference sequence). This CDR3 is built from 14 residues. Trimming cost V 6 bases and J 4 bases, with 15 bases left between them. CDR3 sequence (DNA): TGTGCCAGTAGGGTACAGGGCTGGGGCTATGGCTACACCTTC. Encoded protein: CASRVQGWGYGYTF.

The chain carries TRBV28 and TRBJ2-5; D remains unclear. The CDR3 spans 12 residues. Trimming removed 2 bases from V and 4 bases from J, with 5 bases in between. Germline V gene data show CDR1 as MDHEN and CDR2 as SYDVKM. In DNA, the CDR3 is TGTGCCAGCAGTTTAACCGGAGAGACCCAGTACTTC. Its protein product is CASSLTGETQYF.

This sequence joins TRBV14 and TRBJ1-6; no definite D call. V was shortened by 4 bases and J by 4 bases, with 14 bases between the two germline ends. Germline V CDR1 and CDR2: SGHDN, FVKESK. The CDR3 extends over 16 amino acids. The CDR3 reads CASSPSRPGYNSPLHF. The CDR3 DNA sequence: TGTGCCAGCAGCCCCTCGAGGCCAGGTTATAATTCACCCCTCCACTTT.

The V gene is TRBV28, the J gene TRBJ1-3; D remains ambiguous. The CDR3 has 14 amino acids. The V gene lost 9 bases and the J gene lost 0 bases, with 12 bases spanning the gap. Germline CDR1 MDHEN, CDR2 SYDVKM. DNA of the CDR3: TGTGCCAGTACCGGGGTTACCTCTGGAAACACCATATATTTT. It specifies CASTGVTSGNTIYF.

The chain joins TRBV19 to TRBJ2-1, with TRBD2 matching over 8 bases. CDR1 and CDR2 from the germline V gene are LNHDA and SQIVND (reference sequence). CDR3 length equals 15 residues. V shed 7 bases, J shed 8 bases, and the junction held 13 bases outside the gene matches. This CDR3 reads CASKGGERETDEQFF. CDR3 nucleotides: TGTGCCAGTAAGGGGGGGGAGCGGGAGACAGATGAGCAGTTCTTC.

This chain joins TRBV2 and TRBJ1-5, with D perhaps matching TRBD1 (5 bases). V was clipped by 6 bases and J by 2 bases, with 5 bases between them. Per germline, CDR1 SNHLY and CDR2 FYNNEI. This CDR3 region has 12 residues. This CDR3 is CASRGGNQPQHF. The CDR3 nucleotides are TGTGCCAGCAGAGGGGGCAATCAGCCCCAGCATTTT.

This sequence joins TRBV10-2 and TRBJ2-5; unclear D gene. Trimming cost V 3 bases and J 4 bases, with 12 bases left between them. The CDR3 is 14 amino acids. The germline gives CDR1 WSHSY, CDR2 SAAADI. The chain's CDR3 is CASSDAGWLETQYF. As DNA, the CDR3 is TGCGCCAGCAGTGATGCAGGCTGGCTAGAGACCCAGTACTTC.

The chain is built from TRBV12-3 or TRBV12-4 and TRBJ1-1; a weak D match, TRBD1 (5 bases). V shed 0 bases and J shed 11 bases, with 10 bases lying between them. This CDR3 region has 12 residues. Here the CDR3 DNA reads TGTGCCAGCAGTTTAGCGCAGGGTATGGCTTTCTTT. This gives the protein CASSLAQGMAFF.

J is TRBJ1-6 and V is TRBV5-1; possible D gene TRBD1, 6 bases. V lost 0 bases to trimming and J lost 10 bases, with 8 bases between them. CDR3 length: 13 amino acids. Germline CDR1 reads SGHRS; CDR2 reads YFSETQ. The CDR3 protein is CASSLDRESPLHF. CDR3 DNA sequence: TGCGCCAGCAGCTTGGACAGGGAATCACCCCTCCACTTT.

V is TRBV5-6 and J is TRBJ2-3, with D perhaps TRBD1 (5 bases). With 0 bases removed from V and 2 bases from J, the gap between germline ends came to 7 bases. Germline V CDR1 and CDR2: SGHDT, YYEEEE. This CDR3 contains 14 residues. The CDR3 region has the DNA TGTGCCAGCAGCTTGGGACAGTACACAGATACGCAGTATTTT. Its translation is CASSLGQYTDTQYF.